This T cell receptor beta chain was retrieved from a study of CD8+ T cells in alopecia areata. Overall study: Patients in the treated group were given tofacitinib by mouth, 5 to 10 mg twice a day.

Lesional scalp punch biopsies and peripheral blood were collected from alopecia areata patients. Following extraction, RNA underwent reverse transcription to cDNA, which served as the sequencing template. The data were produced by immunoSEQ multiplex PCR, yet TCRdb's version contains in-frame clones alone and is incomplete. Of 9,500 to 15,000 clones in the sample, roughly three fifths are singletons; the top ten hold over 10%. The V end lost 6 bases, the J end lost 4 bases, and 15 bases lay between the germline ends. Germline CDR1 reads MNHNS; CDR2 reads SASEGT. The CDR3 is 14 residues long. The chain has TRBV6-1 and TRBJ1-1, with D perhaps TRBD1 (5 bases). This clonotype was sampled from a human donor with alopecia areata. Sequencing used skin. The CDR3 nucleotides read TGTGCCAGCAGCCTAGGGCTGGGGGGCACTGAAGCTTTCTTT. This encodes CASSLGLGGTEAFF.